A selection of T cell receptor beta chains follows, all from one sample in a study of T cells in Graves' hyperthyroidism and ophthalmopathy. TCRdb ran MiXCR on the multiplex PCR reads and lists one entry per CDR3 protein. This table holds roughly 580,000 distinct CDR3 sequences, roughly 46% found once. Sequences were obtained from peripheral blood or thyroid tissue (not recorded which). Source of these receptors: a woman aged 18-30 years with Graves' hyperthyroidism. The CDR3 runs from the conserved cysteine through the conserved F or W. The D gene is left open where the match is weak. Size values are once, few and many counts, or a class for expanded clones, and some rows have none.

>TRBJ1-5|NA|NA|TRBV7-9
CASSITSGATNQPQHF
TGTGCCAGTAGTATAACGTCGGGTGCCACCAATCAGCCCCAGCATTTT
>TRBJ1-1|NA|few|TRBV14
CASSPYVPEAFF
TGTGCCAGCAGCCCTTATGTCCCTGAAGCTTTCTTT
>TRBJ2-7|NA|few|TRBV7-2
CASSTHSGEQYF
TGTGCCAGCAGCACCCACTCAGGCGAGCAGTACTTC
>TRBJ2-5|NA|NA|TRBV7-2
CASSLLDETQYF
TGTGCCAGCAGCCTATTAGACGAGACCCAGTACTTC
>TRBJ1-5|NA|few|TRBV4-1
CASSSGRGSNQPQHF
TGCGCCAGCAGCTCAGGCAGGGGAAGCAATCAGCCCCAGCATTTT
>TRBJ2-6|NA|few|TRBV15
CATSSDSSGANVLTF
TGTGCCACCAGCAGTGACAGCTCTGGGGCCAACGTCCTGACTTTC
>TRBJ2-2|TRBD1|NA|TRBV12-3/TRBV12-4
CASSLDRANGELFF
TGTGCCAGCAGTTTGGACAGGGCCAACGGGGAGCTGTTTTTT
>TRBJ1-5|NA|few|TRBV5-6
CASSLASVNQPQHF
TGTGCCAGCAGCTTGGCGTCGGTTAATCAGCCCCAGCATTTT
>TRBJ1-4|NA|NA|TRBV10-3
CAISAWDGYGELFF
TGTGCCATCAGTGCTTGGGATGGCTATGGGGAACTGTTTTTT
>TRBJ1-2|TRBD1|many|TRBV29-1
CSVPQGGKYGYTF
TGCAGCGTTCCACAGGGGGGAAAGTATGGCTACACCTTC
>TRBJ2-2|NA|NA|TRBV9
CASSVPTPRTDTGELFF
TGTGCCAGCAGCGTACCCACCCCAAGGACGGACACCGGGGAGCTGTTTTTT
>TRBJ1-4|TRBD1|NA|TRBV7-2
CASSLEGTGREKLFF
TGTGCCAGCAGCTTAGAAGGGACAGGGAGAGAAAAACTGTTTTTT
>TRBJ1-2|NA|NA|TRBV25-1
CATSDKGRNYGYTF
TGTGCCACCAGTGACAAGGGCCGGAACTATGGCTACACCTTC
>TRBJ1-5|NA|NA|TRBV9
CASSVGFSNQPQHF
TGTGCCAGCAGCGTAGGTTTTAGCAATCAGCCCCAGCATTTT
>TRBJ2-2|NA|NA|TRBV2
CASRDQNTGELSW
TGTGCCAGCAGGGACCAGAACACCGGGGAGCTGTCTTGG
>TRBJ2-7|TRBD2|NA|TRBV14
CASSPLGLAGVGNEQYF
TGTGCCAGCAGCCCACTTGGACTAGCGGGAGTAGGTAACGAGCAGTACTTC
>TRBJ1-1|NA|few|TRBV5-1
CASSWQGNTEAFF
TGCGCCAGCAGCTGGCAGGGGAACACTGAAGCTTTCTTT
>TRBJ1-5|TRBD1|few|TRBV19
CASRSSGTGYNQPQHF
TGTGCCAGTAGGAGCAGCGGGACAGGATACAATCAGCCCCAGCATTTT
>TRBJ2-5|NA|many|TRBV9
CASSQDAAETQYF
TGTGCCAGCAGCCAAGATGCTGCGGAGACCCAGTACTTC
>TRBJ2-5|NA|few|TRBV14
CASSEEVGAGVKYF
TGTGCCAGCAGCGAAGAAGTAGGAGCAGGAGTGAAGTACTTC
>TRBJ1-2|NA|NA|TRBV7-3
CASRGVRANYGYTF
TGCGCCAGCAGAGGGGTTAGAGCTAACTATGGCTACACCTTC
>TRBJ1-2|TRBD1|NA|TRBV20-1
CSARDLGTGVFYGYTF
TGCAGTGCTAGAGATCTCGGGACAGGGGTTTTCTATGGCTACACCTTC
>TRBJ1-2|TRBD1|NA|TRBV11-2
CASSLYGGGEGYTF
TGTGCCAGCAGCTTATATGGAGGGGGCGAAGGCTACACCTTC
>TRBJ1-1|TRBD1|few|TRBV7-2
CASSFSGTGDGAFF
TGTGCCAGCAGCTTTTCCGGGACAGGGGACGGAGCTTTCTTT
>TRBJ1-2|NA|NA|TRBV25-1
CASSLERLDRQSYGYTF
TGTGCCAGCAGCTTAGAACGTTTAGACAGGCAATCCTATGGCTACACCTTC
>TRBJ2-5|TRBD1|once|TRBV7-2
CARPPQGQGRETQYF
TGTGCCAGACCACCCCAGGGACAGGGACGAGAGACCCAGTACTTC
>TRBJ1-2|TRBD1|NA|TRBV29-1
CSAEGQGSGYTF
TGCAGCGCGGAGGGACAGGGAAGTGGCTACACCTTC
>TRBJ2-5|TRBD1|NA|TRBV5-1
CASNPGTGVETQYF
TGCGCCAGCAACCCCGGGACAGGGGTGGAGACCCAGTACTTC
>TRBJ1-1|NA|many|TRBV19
CASTLPNTEAFF
TGTGCCAGTACGTTACCGAACACTGAAGCTTTCTTT
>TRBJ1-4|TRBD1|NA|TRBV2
CASRTGTGGEKLFF
TGTGCCAGCAGAACCGGGACAGGGGGCGAAAAACTGTTTTTT
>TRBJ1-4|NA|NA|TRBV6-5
CASSYSTTNEKLFF
TGTGCCAGCAGTTACTCGACAACTAATGAAAAACTGTTTTTT
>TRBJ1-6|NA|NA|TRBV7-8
CASSGRGGVGSPLHF
TGTGCCAGCAGCGGAAGGGGGGGAGTAGGGTCACCCCTCCACTTT
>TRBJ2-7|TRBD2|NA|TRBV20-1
CSARDRGTSGRGYYEQYF
TGCAGTGCTAGAGATCGTGGGACTAGCGGGAGGGGTTACTACGAGCAGTACTTC
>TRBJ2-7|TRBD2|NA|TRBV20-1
CSARDWASGINEQYF
TGCAGTGCTAGAGATTGGGCTAGCGGGATCAACGAGCAGTACTTC
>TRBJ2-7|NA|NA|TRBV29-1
CSAVGPDGYEQYF
TGCAGCGCCGTGGGGCCCGACGGATACGAGCAGTACTTC
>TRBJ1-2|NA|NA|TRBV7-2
CASRPFGPSNYGYTF
TGTGCCAGCAGACCCTTCGGACCGAGTAACTATGGCTACACCTTC
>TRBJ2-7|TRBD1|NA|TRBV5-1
CASSWTGYRYEQYF
TGCGCCAGCAGCTGGACAGGGTATCGATACGAGCAGTACTTC
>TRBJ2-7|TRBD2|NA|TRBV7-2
CASSRGLGGEGEQYF
TGTGCCAGCAGCCGCGGACTAGGCGGGGAAGGCGAGCAGTACTTC
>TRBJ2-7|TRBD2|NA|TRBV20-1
CSARDLTGGRYF
TGCAGTGCTAGAGATCTAACGGGAGGGCGGTACTTC
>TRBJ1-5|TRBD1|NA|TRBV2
CAGSPDRGLSQPQHF
TGTGCCGGCAGTCCTGACAGGGGGCTGAGTCAGCCCCAGCATTTT
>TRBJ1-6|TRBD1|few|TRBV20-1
CSARVQGRHSPLHF
TGCAGTGCTAGAGTACAGGGGCGGCATTCACCCCTCCACTTT
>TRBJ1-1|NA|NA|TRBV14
CASSLVGVSLPLNTEAFF
TGTGCCAGCAGCTTAGTTGGCGTCTCTTTACCGTTGAACACTGAAGCTTTCTTT
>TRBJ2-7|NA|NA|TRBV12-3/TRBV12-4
CATSGTLGSYEQYF
TGTGCCACCTCCGGGACCCTCGGATCCTACGAGCAGTACTTC
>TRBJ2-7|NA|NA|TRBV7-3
CASSPKGALEQYF
TGTGCCAGCAGTCCGAAAGGCGCGCTCGAGCAGTACTTC
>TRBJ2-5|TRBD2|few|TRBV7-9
CASSPPTSGGETQYF
TGTGCCAGCAGCCCTCCTACTAGCGGCGGCGAGACCCAGTACTTC
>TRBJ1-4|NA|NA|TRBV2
CASRGKSGSNEKLFF
TGTGCCAGCAGAGGGAAGAGCGGGAGCAATGAAAAACTGTTTTTT
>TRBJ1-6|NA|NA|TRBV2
CASSTGVSGSPLHF
TGTGCCAGCAGCACAGGTGTAAGTGGTTCACCCCTCCACTTT
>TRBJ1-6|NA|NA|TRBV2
CASSYEPLGSPLHF
TGTGCCAGCAGTTACGAGCCCCTGGGGTCACCCCTCCACTTT
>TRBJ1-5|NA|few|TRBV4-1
CASSLSSLSNQPQHF
TGTGCCAGCAGTTTAAGTTCGTTGAGCAATCAGCCCCAGCATTTT
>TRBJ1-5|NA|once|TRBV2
CARGGWNQPQHF
TGTGCCAGGGGTGGCTGGAATCAGCCCCAGCATTTT